This T cell receptor beta chain was observed in a study of shared clonotypes between healthy human individuals. Study-level points and caveats: Since donors were few, the genetic and exposure-history diversity represented was limited. Larger estimated richness was generally seen in naive subsets than in memory subsets.

The CDR3 spans 14 residues. Trimming cost V 0 bases and J 3 bases, with 5 bases left between them. The germline V gene encodes CDR1 WNHNN and CDR2 SYGVQD (reference sequence). CD45RO+ cells joined CCR7-negative CD45RA+ TemRA cells to form CD8 memory. Deep level was the assay's run setting. Libraries were prepared by immunoSEQ multiplex PCR; TCRdb keeps only in-frame clonotypes and omits some of them. The sample shows around 690,000 clones, 90% of them seen only once. Regarding this clone: Its specificity is not known.

This receptor was obtained from a man between 18 and 29 years old in good health. Some clones in this sample may be carry-over from other donors' samples. The sample comprised memory CD8+ T cells from PBMCs. Sample subset: CD45RO+ cells pooled with CCR7-negative TemRA cells. V usage is TRBV10-1 and J usage is TRBJ2-2; D is ambiguous. The DNA for the CDR3 is TGCGCCAGCAGTGAGTCAACATACACCGGGGAGCTGTTTTTT. Protein sequence: CASSESTYTGELFF.